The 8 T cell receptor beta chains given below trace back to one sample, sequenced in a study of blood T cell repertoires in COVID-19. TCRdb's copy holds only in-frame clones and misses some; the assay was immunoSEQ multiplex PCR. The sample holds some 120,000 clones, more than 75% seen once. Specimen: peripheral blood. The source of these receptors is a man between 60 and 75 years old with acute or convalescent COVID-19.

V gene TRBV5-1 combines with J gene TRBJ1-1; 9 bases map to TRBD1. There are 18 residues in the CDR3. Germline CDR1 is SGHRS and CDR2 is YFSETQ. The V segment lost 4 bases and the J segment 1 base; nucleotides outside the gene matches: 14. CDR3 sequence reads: CASSLRVDPGQGNTEAFF. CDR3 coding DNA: TGCGCCAGCAGCCTAAGAGTCGACCCGGGACAGGGGAACACTGAAGCTTTCTTT.

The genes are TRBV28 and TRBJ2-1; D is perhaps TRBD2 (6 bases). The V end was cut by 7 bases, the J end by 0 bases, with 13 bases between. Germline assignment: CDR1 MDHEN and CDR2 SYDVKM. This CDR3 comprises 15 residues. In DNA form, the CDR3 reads TGTGCCAGCACTAGCGAACCTAGCTCCTACAATGAGCAGTTCTTC. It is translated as CASTSEPSSYNEQFF.

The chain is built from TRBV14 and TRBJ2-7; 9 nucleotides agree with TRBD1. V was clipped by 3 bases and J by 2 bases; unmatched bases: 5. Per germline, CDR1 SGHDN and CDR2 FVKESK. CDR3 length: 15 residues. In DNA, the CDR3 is TGTGCCAGCAGCCACCTGACAGGGGGACCCTACGAGCAGTACTTC. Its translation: CASSHLTGGPYEQYF.

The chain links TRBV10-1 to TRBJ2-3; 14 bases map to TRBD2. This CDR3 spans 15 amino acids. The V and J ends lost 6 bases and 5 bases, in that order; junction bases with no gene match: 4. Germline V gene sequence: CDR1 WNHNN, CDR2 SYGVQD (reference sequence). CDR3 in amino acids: CASSPGTSGRDTQYF. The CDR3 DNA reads TGCGCCAGCAGCCCCGGGACTAGCGGGAGAGATACGCAGTATTTT.

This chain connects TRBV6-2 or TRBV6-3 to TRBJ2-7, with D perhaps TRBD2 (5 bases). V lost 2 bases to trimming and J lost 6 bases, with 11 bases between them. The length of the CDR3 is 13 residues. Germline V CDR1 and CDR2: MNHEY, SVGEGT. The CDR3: CASSYERETEQYF. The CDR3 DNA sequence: TGTGCCAGCAGTTACGAGAGGGAGACCGAGCAGTACTTC.

Here the CDR3 DNA reads TGTGCCTGGAGTGGTAAAGGACCCGGGGGGTCCTACGAGCAGTACTTC. Protein product: CAWSGKGPGGSYEQYF. The chain links TRBV30 to TRBJ2-7; 7 bases map to TRBD2. The CDR3 has 16 residues. V shed 1 base, J shed 1 base, and the junction held 10 bases outside the gene matches. Germline values: CDR1 GTSNPN, CDR2 SVGIG (reference sequence).

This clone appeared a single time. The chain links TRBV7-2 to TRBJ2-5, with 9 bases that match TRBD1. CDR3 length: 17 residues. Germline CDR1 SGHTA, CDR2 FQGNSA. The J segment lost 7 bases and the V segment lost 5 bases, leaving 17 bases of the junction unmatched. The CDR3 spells CASSLDRGQGGIGTQYF. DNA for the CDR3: TGTGCCAGCAGCCTAGACAGGGGACAGGGAGGCATCGGGACCCAGTACTTC.

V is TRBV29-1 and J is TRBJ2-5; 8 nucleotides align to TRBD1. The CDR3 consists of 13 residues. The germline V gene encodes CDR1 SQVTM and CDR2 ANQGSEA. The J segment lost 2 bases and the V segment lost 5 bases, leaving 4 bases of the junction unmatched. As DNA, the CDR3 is TGCAGCGTTTTACAGGGGGGACAAGAGACCCAGTACTTC. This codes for CSVLQGGQETQYF.